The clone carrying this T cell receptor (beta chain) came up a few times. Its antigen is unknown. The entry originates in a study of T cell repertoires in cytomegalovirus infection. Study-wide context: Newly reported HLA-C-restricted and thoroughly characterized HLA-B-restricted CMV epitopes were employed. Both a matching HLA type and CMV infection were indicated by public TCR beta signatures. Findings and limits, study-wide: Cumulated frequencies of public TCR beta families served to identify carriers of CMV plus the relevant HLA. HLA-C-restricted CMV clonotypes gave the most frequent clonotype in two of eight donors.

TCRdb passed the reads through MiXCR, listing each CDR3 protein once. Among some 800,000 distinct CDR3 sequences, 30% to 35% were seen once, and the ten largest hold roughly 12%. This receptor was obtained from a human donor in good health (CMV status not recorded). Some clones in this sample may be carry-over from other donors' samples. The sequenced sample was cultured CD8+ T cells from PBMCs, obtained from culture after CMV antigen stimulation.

CDR3 sequence reads: CASRVRESNEQFF. DNA for the CDR3: TGTGCCAGCAGAGTCAGGGAGTCCAATGAGCAGTTCTTC. The chain recombines TRBV6-1 with TRBJ2-1; perhaps D is TRBD1 or TRBD2 (5 bases each). Germline CDR1 reads MNHNS; CDR2 reads SASEGT. The CDR3 spans 13 residues. V lost 6 bases to trimming and J lost 6 bases, with 12 bases between them.